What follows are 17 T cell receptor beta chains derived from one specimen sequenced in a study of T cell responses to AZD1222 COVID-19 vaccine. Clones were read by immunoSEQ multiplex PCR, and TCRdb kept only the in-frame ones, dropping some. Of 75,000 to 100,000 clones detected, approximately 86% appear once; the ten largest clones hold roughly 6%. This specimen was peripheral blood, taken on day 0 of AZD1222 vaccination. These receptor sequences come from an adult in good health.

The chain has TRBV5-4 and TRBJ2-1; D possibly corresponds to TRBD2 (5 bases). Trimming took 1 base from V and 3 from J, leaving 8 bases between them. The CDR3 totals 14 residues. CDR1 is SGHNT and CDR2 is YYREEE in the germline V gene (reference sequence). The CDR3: CASSLYGDYNEQFF. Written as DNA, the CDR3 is TGTGCCAGCAGCTTGTACGGGGACTACAATGAGCAGTTCTTC.

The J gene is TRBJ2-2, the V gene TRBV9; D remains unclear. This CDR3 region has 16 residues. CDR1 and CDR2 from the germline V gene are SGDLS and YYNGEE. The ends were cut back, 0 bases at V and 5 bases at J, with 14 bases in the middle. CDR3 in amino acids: CASSVGSSDWTGELFF. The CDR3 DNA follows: TGTGCCAGCAGCGTAGGGTCAAGCGATTGGACCGGGGAGCTGTTTTTT.

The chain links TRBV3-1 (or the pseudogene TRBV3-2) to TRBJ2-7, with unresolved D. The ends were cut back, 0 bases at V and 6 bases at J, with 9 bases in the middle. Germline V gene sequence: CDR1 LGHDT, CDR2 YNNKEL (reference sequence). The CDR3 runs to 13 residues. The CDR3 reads CASSQDPPREQYF. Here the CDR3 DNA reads TGTGCCAGCAGCCAAGACCCCCCCCGCGAGCAGTACTTC.

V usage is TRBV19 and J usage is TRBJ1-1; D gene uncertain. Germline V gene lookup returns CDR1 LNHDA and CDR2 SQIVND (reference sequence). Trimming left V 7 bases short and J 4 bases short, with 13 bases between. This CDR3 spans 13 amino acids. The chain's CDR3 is CASTTDWGTEAFF. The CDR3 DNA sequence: TGTGCCAGTACCACGGACTGGGGCACTGAAGCTTTCTTT. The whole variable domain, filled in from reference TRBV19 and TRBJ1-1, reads DGGITQSPKYLFRKEGQNVTLSCEQNLNHDAMYWYRQDPGQGLRLIYYSQIVNDFQKGDIAEGYSVSREKKESFPLTVTSAQKNPTAFYLCASTTDWGTEAFFGQGTRLTVV.

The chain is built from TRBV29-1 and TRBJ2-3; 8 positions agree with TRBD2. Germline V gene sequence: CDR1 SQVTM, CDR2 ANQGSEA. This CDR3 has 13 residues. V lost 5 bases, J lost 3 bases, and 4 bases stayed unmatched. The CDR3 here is CSVWAGGTDTQYF. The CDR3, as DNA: TGCAGCGTTTGGGCGGGGGGTACAGATACGCAGTATTTT.

In nucleotides, the CDR3 is TGTGCCAGTAGTATAGTTTCCGGGCACACCGGGGAGCTGTTTTTT. It translates to CASSIVSGHTGELFF. The gene calls are TRBV19 and TRBJ2-2; D is undetermined. The CDR3 has 15 residues. Germline V gene lookup returns CDR1 LNHDA and CDR2 SQIVND (reference sequence). V was clipped by 1 base and J by 3 bases, with 9 bases between them.

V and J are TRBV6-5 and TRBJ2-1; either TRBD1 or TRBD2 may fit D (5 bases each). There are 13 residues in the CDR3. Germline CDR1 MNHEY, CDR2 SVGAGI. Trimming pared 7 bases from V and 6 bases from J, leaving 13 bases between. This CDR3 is CASTRGVVNEQFF. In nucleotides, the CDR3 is TGTGCCAGCACCCGAGGGGTGGTCAATGAGCAGTTCTTC.

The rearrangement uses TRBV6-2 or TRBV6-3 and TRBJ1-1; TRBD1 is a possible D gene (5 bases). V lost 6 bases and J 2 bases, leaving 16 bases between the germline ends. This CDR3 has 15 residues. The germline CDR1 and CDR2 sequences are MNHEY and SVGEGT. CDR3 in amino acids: CASSSRDWGNTEAFF. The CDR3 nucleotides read TGTGCCAGCAGCTCCCGGGACTGGGGCAACACTGAAGCTTTCTTT.

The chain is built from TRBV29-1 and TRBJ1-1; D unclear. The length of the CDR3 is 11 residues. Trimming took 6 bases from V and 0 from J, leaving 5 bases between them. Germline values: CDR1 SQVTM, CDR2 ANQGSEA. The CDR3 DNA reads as TGCAGCGTAACAGTGAACACTGAAGCTTTCTTT. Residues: CSVTVNTEAFF.

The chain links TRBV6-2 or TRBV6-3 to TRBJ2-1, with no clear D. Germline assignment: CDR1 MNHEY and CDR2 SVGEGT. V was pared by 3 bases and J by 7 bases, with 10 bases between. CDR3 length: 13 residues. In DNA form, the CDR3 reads TGTGCCAGCAGTTATAGGGATGGTAATGAGCAGTTCTTC. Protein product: CASSYRDGNEQFF.

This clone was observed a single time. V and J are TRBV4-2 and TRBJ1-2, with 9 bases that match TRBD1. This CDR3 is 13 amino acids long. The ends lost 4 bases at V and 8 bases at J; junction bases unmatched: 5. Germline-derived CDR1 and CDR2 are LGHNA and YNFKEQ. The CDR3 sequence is CASSPGQGIGYTF. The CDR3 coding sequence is TGTGCCAGCAGCCCCGGACAGGGGATCGGCTACACCTTC.

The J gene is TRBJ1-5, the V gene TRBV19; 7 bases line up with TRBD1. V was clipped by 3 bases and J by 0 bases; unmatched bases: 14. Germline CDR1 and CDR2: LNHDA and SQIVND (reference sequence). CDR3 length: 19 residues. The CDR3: CASSMGVGGTVASNQPQHF. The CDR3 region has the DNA TGTGCCAGTAGTATGGGTGTTGGTGGGACAGTTGCTAGCAATCAGCCCCAGCATTTT. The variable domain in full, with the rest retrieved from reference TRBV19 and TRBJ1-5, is DGGITQSPKYLFRKEGQNVTLSCEQNLNHDAMYWYRQDPGQGLRLIYYSQIVNDFQKGDIAEGYSVSREKKESFPLTVTSAQKNPTAFYLCASSMGVGGTVASNQPQHFGDGTRLSIL.

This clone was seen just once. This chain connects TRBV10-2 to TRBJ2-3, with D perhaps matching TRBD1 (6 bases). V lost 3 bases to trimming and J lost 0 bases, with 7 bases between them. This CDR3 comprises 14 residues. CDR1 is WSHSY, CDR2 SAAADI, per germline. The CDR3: CASSEGGSTDTQYF. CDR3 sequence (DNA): TGCGCCAGCAGTGAAGGGGGAAGCACAGATACGCAGTATTTT.

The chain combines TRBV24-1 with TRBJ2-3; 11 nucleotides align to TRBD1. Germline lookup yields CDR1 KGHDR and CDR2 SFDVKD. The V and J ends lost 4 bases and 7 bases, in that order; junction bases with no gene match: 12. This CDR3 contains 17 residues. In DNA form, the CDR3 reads TGTGCCACCAGTGACCCCCCCGGGACAGGGGGGTCGAATACGCAGTATTTT. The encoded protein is CATSDPPGTGGSNTQYF.

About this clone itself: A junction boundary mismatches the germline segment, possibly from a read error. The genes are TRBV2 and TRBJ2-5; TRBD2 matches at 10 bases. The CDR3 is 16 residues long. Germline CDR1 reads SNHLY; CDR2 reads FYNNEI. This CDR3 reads CASSEVAASGRPLLDF. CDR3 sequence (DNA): TGTGCCAGCAGTGAAGTCGCGGCTAGCGGGAGACCTCTTCTCGACTTC.

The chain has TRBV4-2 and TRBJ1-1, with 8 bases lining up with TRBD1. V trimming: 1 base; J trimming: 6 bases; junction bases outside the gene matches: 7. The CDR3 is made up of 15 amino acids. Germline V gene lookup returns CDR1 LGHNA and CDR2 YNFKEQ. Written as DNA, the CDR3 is TGTGCCAGCAGCCAAGGTCGCCAGGGGGCCGCTGAAGCTTTCTTT. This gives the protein CASSQGRQGAAEAFF.

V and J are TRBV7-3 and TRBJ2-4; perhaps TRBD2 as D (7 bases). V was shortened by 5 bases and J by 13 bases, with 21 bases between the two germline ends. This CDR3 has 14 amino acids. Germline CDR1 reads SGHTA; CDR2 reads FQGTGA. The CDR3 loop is CASSPKTFGGPQYF. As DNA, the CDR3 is TGTGCCAGCAGCCCCAAAACCTTCGGGGGGCCACAGTACTTC.